These T cell receptor beta chains were read from a single sample in a study of blood T cell repertoires in COVID-19. Clones were read by immunoSEQ multiplex PCR, and TCRdb kept only the in-frame ones, dropping some. The repertoire holds about 220,000 clones, around four fifths seen once, with approximately 20% in the top ten. The sequencing sample was made of peripheral blood. The receptors originated from a man aged 25 to 40 with active or convalescent COVID-19. CDR3s include the opening cysteine and the closing phenylalanine or tryptophan. Each record gives: CDR3 protein, CDR3 DNA, V gene, J gene, clone size, D gene. The D gene is left open where the match is weak. Rows give clone size only sometimes, using once, few, many, or a class for an expanded clone.

CASSFGGTGLYGYTF,TGTGCCAGCAGCTTCGGCGGGACAGGGCTCTATGGCTACACCTTC,TRBV11-2,TRBJ1-2,once,TRBD1
CASSRLAGAPTGELFF,TGTGCCAGCAGCCGACTAGCGGGGGCTCCAACCGGGGAGCTGTTTTTT,TRBV11-3,TRBJ2-2,.,TRBD2
CASSGRGRNTEAFF,TGTGCCAGCAGCGGTCGGGGTCGGAACACTGAAGCTTTCTTT,TRBV4-2,TRBJ1-1,.,.
CASSSAKKRQARTNGYTF,TGTGCCAGCAGCTCTGCAAAAAAAAGACAGGCCCGGACGAATGGCTACACCTTC,TRBV5-7,TRBJ1-2,.,.
CASSSLRETQYF,TGTGCCAGCAGCTCCCTTCGAGAGACCCAGTACTTC,TRBV5-8,TRBJ2-5,.,.
CASSRTGGDHQPQHF,TGTGCCAGCAGTCGTACAGGGGGCGACCATCAGCCCCAGCATTTT,TRBV28,TRBJ1-5,.,TRBD1
CASSVGGGGQETQYF,TGTGCCAGCAGCGTAGGAGGCGGGGGGCAAGAGACCCAGTACTTC,TRBV9,TRBJ2-5,.,TRBD2
CASSFSGLVSQPQHF,TGTGCCAGCAGTTTTTCAGGGTTGGTGAGTCAGCCCCAGCATTTT,TRBV28,TRBJ1-5,.,.
CASSFGGYNQETQYF,TGCGCCAGCAGCTTCGGGGGTTACAATCAAGAGACCCAGTACTTC,TRBV5-1,TRBJ2-5,.,.
CASSQVGVSGSNEQYF,TGTGCCAGCAGCCAAGTAGGGGTTAGCGGGAGTAACGAGCAGTACTTC,TRBV3-1/TRBV3-2,TRBJ2-7,.,TRBD2
CASSPPGQGIGDTQYF,TGTGCCAGCTCACCACCGGGACAGGGGATTGGAGATACGCAGTATTTT,TRBV18,TRBJ2-3,few,TRBD1
CASLGQGIYNEQFF,TGTGCCAGCCTAGGACAGGGAATCTACAATGAGCAGTTCTTC,TRBV28,TRBJ2-1,.,TRBD1
CASKRASGGNNEQFF,TGTGCCAGCAAGCGAGCCAGCGGGGGGAACAATGAGCAGTTCTTC,TRBV9,TRBJ2-1,.,TRBD2
CASSLPDPIAPGQENTEAFF,TGTGCCAGCAGTTTACCCGATCCGATCGCCCCGGGACAGGAGAACACTGAAGCTTTCTTT,TRBV28,TRBJ1-1,.,TRBD1
CASSVRQGGTEAFF,TGTGCCAGCAGCGTAAGGCAGGGGGGCACTGAAGCTTTCTTT,TRBV6-5,TRBJ1-1,.,TRBD1
CASSIDRNTEAFF,TGTGCCAGTAGTATAGACAGGAACACTGAAGCTTTCTTT,TRBV19,TRBJ1-1,.,.
CASSRIAGEETQYF,TGCGCCAGCAGCCGTATAGCGGGGGAAGAGACCCAGTACTTC,TRBV5-1,TRBJ2-5,.,TRBD2
CASSLWAANQPQHF,TGTGCCAGCAGCTTATGGGCCGCGAATCAGCCCCAGCATTTT,TRBV11-2,TRBJ1-5,.,.
CASSQDNGLGLSLDTQYF,TGTGCCAGCAGCCAAGACAACGGACTGGGTCTTTCCTTAGATACGCAGTATTTT,TRBV14,TRBJ2-3,.,.
CASSSGTGSYNSPLHF,TGTGCCAGCAGTTCAGGGACAGGGTCCTATAATTCACCCCTCCACTTT,TRBV27,TRBJ1-6,.,TRBD1
CASSLVSPAEAFF,TGTGCCAGCAGCTTAGTTTCTCCGGCTGAAGCTTTCTTT,TRBV13,TRBJ1-1,.,.
CASSHGTGGVETQYF,TGTGCCAGCAGTCACGGGACAGGGGGGGTCGAGACCCAGTACTTC,TRBV6-5,TRBJ2-5,once,TRBD1
CASSLSDSAYEQYF,TGTGCCAGCAGCTTGAGCGATTCGGCCTACGAGCAGTACTTC,TRBV13,TRBJ2-7,.,.
CASSLSGVEQYF,TGCGCCAGCAGCTTGTCGGGGGTCGAGCAGTACTTC,TRBV5-1,TRBJ2-7,.,.
CASSETGGGDGYTF,TGTGCCAGCAGTGAGACAGGGGGAGGGGATGGCTACACCTTC,TRBV28,TRBJ1-2,.,TRBD1
CASRQSGGTQYF,TGTGCCAGCAGGCAGAGCGGGGGTACGCAGTATTTT,TRBV12-3/TRBV12-4,TRBJ2-3,few,TRBD2
CASSRGGAVDTQYF,TGTGCCAGCAGCCGCGGGGGGGCAGTAGATACGCAGTATTTT,TRBV7-8,TRBJ2-3,once,TRBD2
CATQGAGPPYEQYF,TGTGCCACCCAGGGAGCGGGACCACCCTACGAGCAGTACTTC,TRBV28,TRBJ2-7,.,TRBD2
CASSLGTGRDTEAFF,TGTGCCAGCAGTTTGGGGACAGGGAGGGACACTGAAGCTTTCTTT,TRBV27,TRBJ1-1,.,TRBD1
CASSYRDRGMNTEAFF,TGTGCCAGCAGTTACCGAGACAGGGGGATGAACACTGAAGCTTTCTTT,TRBV6-6,TRBJ1-1,.,TRBD1
CASSAGRGRPANYGYTF,TGTGCCAGCAGCGCCGGCAGAGGGCGGCCTGCTAACTATGGCTACACCTTC,TRBV28,TRBJ1-2,few,.
CASSNPRGGRYDTQYF,TGTGCCAGCAGCAACCCCCGGGGCGGGAGGTATGATACGCAGTATTTT,TRBV7-2,TRBJ2-3,.,TRBD2
CASSLAEAEAFF,TGTGCCAGCAGCTTAGCGGAGGCTGAAGCTTTCTTT,TRBV7-2,TRBJ1-1,.,.
CASSFAGGLAGCEQYF,TGTGCCAGCAGCTTCGCCGGCGGGCTAGCGGGATGCGAGCAGTACTTC,TRBV11-2,TRBJ2-7,.,TRBD2
CASSLGTRSYNEQFF,TGTGCCAGCAGCTTAGGGACTAGGTCGTACAATGAGCAGTTCTTC,TRBV5-8,TRBJ2-1,.,TRBD2
CASSLVAASQETQYF,TGTGCCAGCTCCTTGGTAGCGGCCAGCCAAGAGACCCAGTACTTC,TRBV18,TRBJ2-5,.,.
CASSFQAQGTQYF,TGTGCCAGCAGTTTTCAGGCCCAGGGGACCCAGTACTTC,TRBV7-9,TRBJ2-5,.,.
CASREGQANYGYTF,TGTGCCAGCAGAGAAGGACAGGCTAACTATGGCTACACCTTC,TRBV2,TRBJ1-2,.,TRBD1
CASRDGQTNTEAFF,TGCGCCAGCAGGGATGGACAGACTAACACTGAAGCTTTCTTT,TRBV5-1,TRBJ1-1,.,.
CSASVRGYTF,TGCAGTGCTAGTGTGCGTGGCTACACCTTC,TRBV20-1,TRBJ1-2,.,.
CASSQERGTTDTQYF,TGTGCCAGCAGTCAAGAGCGGGGTACCACAGATACGCAGTATTTT,TRBV2,TRBJ2-3,.,TRBD2
CASSTAGTGVKLAKNIQYF,TGTGCCAGTAGTACTGCCGGGACAGGGGTGAAATTAGCCAAAAACATTCAGTACTTC,TRBV19,TRBJ2-4,.,TRBD1
CASSLFGTAAYEQYF,TGTGCCAGCAGCTTATTCGGGACAGCGGCCTACGAGCAGTACTTC,TRBV5-5,TRBJ2-7,.,TRBD1
CASKGGSGRITDTQYF,TGTGCCAGCAAGGGGGGGAGCGGGAGAATCACAGATACGCAGTATTTT,TRBV27,TRBJ2-3,few,TRBD2
CASSFGRLGYTF,TGTGCCAGCAGCTTCGGGAGGTTGGGCTACACCTTC,TRBV7-2,TRBJ1-2,.,.
CASSERGQVFWRTEAFF,TGTGCCAGCAGTGAGAGGGGACAGGTCTTTTGGAGGACTGAAGCTTTCTTT,TRBV2,TRBJ1-1,.,TRBD1
CASSYGGVETQYF,TGTGCCAGCAGTTACGGAGGAGTAGAGACCCAGTACTTC,TRBV6-5,TRBJ2-5,.,.
CAISERLAGGEETQYF,TGTGCCATCAGTGAAAGATTAGCGGGGGGGGAAGAGACCCAGTACTTC,TRBV10-3,TRBJ2-5,.,TRBD2
CASKGQRVSPLHF,TGTGCCAGCAAAGGACAGAGAGTTTCACCCCTCCACTTT,TRBV2,TRBJ1-6,.,.
CASRLSSHYNSPLHF,TGCGCCAGCAGGTTGAGCTCGCACTATAATTCACCCCTCCACTTT,TRBV4-3,TRBJ1-6,few,.
CASSLGQGFYNEQFF,TGTGCCAGCAGCTTAGGGCAGGGATTTTACAATGAGCAGTTCTTC,TRBV7-6,TRBJ2-1,.,.
CASSSLGRSYNEQFF,TGTGCCAGCAGCTCCCTCGGGAGATCCTACAATGAGCAGTTCTTC,TRBV7-3,TRBJ2-1,.,.
CATSRGRTTYNEQFF,TGTGCCACCAGCAGGGGGAGGACCACCTACAATGAGCAGTTCTTC,TRBV24-1,TRBJ2-1,.,.
CASSIGGDRRRSQPQHF,TGTGCCAGTAGTATAGGGGGAGACAGGCGGAGGTCCCAGCCCCAGCATTTT,TRBV19,TRBJ1-5,once,.
CASSPGGYNEQFF,TGTGCCAGCTCACCCGGCGGGTACAATGAGCAGTTCTTC,TRBV18,TRBJ2-1,.,.